Listed here are 5 T cell receptor beta chains from one sample, sequenced in a study of T and B cells in COVID-19 patients. TRB was amplified from approximately 250-500 ng of blood genomic DNA. TRB rearrangements were amplified by multiplex PCR with BIOMED2 TRB-A/B primers. From the multiplex PCR reads, TCRdb called clonotypes with MiXCR, one entry per CDR3 protein. The top ten hold approximately 3% of the sample, which has tens of thousands of distinct CDR3 sequences, roughly 29% seen once. The sample comprised blood. All receptors derive from a human donor who had recovered from COVID-19.

This clonotype was detected only a few times. This chain links TRBV7-9 with TRBJ2-1; 10 nucleotides agree with TRBD2. The CDR3 totals 14 residues. Per the germline V gene, CDR1 is SEHNR and CDR2 is FQNEAQ (reference sequence). Unmatched junction bases numbered 6, after V lost 5 bases and J lost 8 bases. CDR3 sequence (DNA): TGTGCCAGCAGCCTCGGACTAGCGGACGATGAGCAGTTCTTC. Amino acid sequence: CASSLGLADDEQFF.

This clonotype has at least ten counts. This chain uses TRBV27 with TRBJ2-1, with TRBD2 as a possible D gene (6 bases). V was pared by 2 bases and J by 9 bases, with 11 bases between. The V gene's germline CDR1 is MNHEY and CDR2 SMNVEV (reference sequence). CDR3 length: 13 residues. CDR3 region: CASSLNGGAEQFF. DNA of the CDR3: TGTGCCAGCAGTTTAAACGGGGGAGCTGAGCAGTTCTTC.

This clonotype has just a few counts. The chain recombines TRBV6-5 with TRBJ1-2; TRBD1 agrees at 7 bases. Germline V gene lookup returns CDR1 MNHEY and CDR2 SVGAGI. V gave up 0 bases and J gave up 4 bases; unmatched junction bases: 5. This CDR3 has 15 amino acids. The CDR3 loop reads CASSYSGRGFYGYTF. The CDR3, as DNA: TGTGCCAGCAGTTACTCTGGCAGGGGGTTCTATGGCTACACCTTC.

As concerns this clonotype: One end of the junction fails to match germline, which may point to a read error. The chain couples TRBV27 to TRBJ2-2; D is perhaps TRBD1 or TRBD2 (5 bases each). Germline CDR1 MNHEY, CDR2 SMNVEV (reference sequence). The CDR3 spans 16 residues. CDR3 region: CTSSLGRGQDTGELFF. Here the CDR3 DNA reads TGTACCAGCAGTTTAGGTCGGGGCCAAGACACCGGGGAGCTGTTTTTT.

The V gene is TRBV11-1, the J gene TRBJ2-7, with D maybe TRBD1 (7 bases). CDR3 length: 15 residues. Trimming left V 8 bases short and J 4 bases short, with 21 bases between. Germline loops: CDR1 SGHAT, CDR2 FQDESV (reference sequence). The DNA of the CDR3 is TGTGCCAGCGCCCCCACCGCAGGGGGGCAGTACGAGCAGTACTTC. It specifies CASAPTAGGQYEQYF.